These 5 T cell receptor beta chains originate from one sample sequenced in a study of response to subunit inactivated influenza vaccine. One entry per CDR3 protein results from TCRdb running MiXCR on the RT-PCR reads. The sample records around 850,000 distinct CDR3 sequences, 18% being singletons. The material was PBMCs from blood, obtained roughly 5 days after vaccination. Receptor source: a man in his fifties who received an inactivated influenza vaccine.

V and J are TRBV24-1 and TRBJ2-3; 8 bases are a match to TRBD2. Germline lookup yields CDR1 KGHDR and CDR2 SFDVKD. The V gene end was trimmed by 7 bases and the J gene end by 2 bases; junction bases not matched to a gene: 4. The CDR3 extends over 14 amino acids. CDR3 DNA: TGTGCCACCAGCGAAGCGGGGGTCACAGATACGCAGTATTTT. Its translation is CATSEAGVTDTQYF.

The J gene is TRBJ2-1, the V gene TRBV20-1; 9 bases match TRBD2. V lost 4 bases, J lost 4 bases, and 8 bases stayed unmatched. Looked up from germline, CDR1 is DFQATT and CDR2 is SNEGSKA (reference sequence). The CDR3 spans 15 residues. The CDR3 DNA follows: TGCAGTGCTAATCCCGGGACTAGCAGTTACAATGAGCAGTTCTTC. This translates into CSANPGTSSYNEQFF.

This clonotype was seen repeatedly, ten times or more. The rearrangement links TRBV5-1 to TRBJ2-1; 10 nucleotides match TRBD1. Trimming at V came to 4 bases and at J to 6 bases, leaving 7 bases not matched to a gene. The CDR3 sequence is 15 residues long. Germline V gene data show CDR1 as SGHRS and CDR2 as YFSETQ. The CDR3 loop is CASSRGQGGFNEQFF. Here the CDR3 DNA reads TGCGCCAGCAGCCGTGGACAGGGGGGATTCAATGAGCAGTTCTTC.

The rearrangement joins TRBV28 to TRBJ2-1; TRBD2 aligns across 8 bases. This CDR3 is built from 17 residues. V lost 7 bases to trimming and J lost 3 bases; unmatched junction nucleotides: 14. Germline lookup yields CDR1 MDHEN and CDR2 SYDVKM. The CDR3 is CASTHSEAGADYNEQFF. The CDR3 DNA reads TGTGCCAGCACCCACTCCGAAGCGGGAGCCGACTACAATGAGCAGTTCTTC.

A few counts support this clonotype. This chain joins TRBV7-9 and TRBJ2-7; TRBD1 might be the D (6 bases). With 0 bases removed from V and 5 bases from J, the gap between germline ends came to 11 bases. The CDR3 consists of 14 residues. Germline CDR1 reads SEHNR; CDR2 reads FQNEAQ (reference sequence). The CDR3 spells CASSLAPGAHEQYF. The CDR3 nucleotides are TGTGCCAGCAGCTTAGCGCCAGGGGCCCACGAGCAGTACTTC.